This T cell receptor beta chain emerged from a study of response to subunit inactivated influenza vaccine. Findings and limits, study-wide: Every seasonal influenza vaccination brings in few new T cells, the authors suggested.

The germline CDR1 and CDR2 sequences are DFQATT and SNEGSKA (reference sequence). The V gene lost 0 bases and the J gene lost 2 bases, with 13 bases spanning the gap. The CDR3 sequence is 15 residues long. Of note for this clonotype: Its target is not known.

TCRdb passed the RT-PCR reads through MiXCR, listing each CDR3 protein once. The sample lists about 520,000 distinct CDR3 sequences, less than 30% seen once, with approximately 2% in the top ten. This sequence was found in a man aged 50 to 59 who received an inactivated influenza vaccine. The genes are TRBV20-1 and TRBJ2-5; D uncertain. Sequencing was performed on CD4+ T cells sorted from PBMCs, taken less than 6 days after vaccination. The CDR3 DNA follows: TGCAGTGCTAGAGATTCTAGGGCAAGACAAGAGACCCAGTACTTC. Encoded protein: CSARDSRARQETQYF.